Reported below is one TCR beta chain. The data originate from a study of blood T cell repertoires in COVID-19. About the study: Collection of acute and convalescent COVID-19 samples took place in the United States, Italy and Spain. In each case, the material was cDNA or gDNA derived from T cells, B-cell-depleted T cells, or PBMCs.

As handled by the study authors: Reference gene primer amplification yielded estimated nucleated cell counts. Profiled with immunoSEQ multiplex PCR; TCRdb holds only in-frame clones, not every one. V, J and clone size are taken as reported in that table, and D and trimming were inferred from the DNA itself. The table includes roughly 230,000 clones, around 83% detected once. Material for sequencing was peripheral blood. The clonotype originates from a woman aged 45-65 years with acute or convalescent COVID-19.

The CDR3 here is CASSLDRSSYNEQFF. In DNA, the CDR3 is TGTGCCAGCAGTCTAGACAGGAGCTCCTACAATGAGCAGTTCTTC. The genes are TRBV7-2 and TRBJ2-1; weak D call: TRBD1 (6 bases). CDR3 length: 15 residues. The germline V gene has CDR1 SGHTA and CDR2 FQGNSA. V lost 6 bases and J 0 bases, leaving 12 bases between the germline ends.